Sequencing of this T cell receptor beta chain was carried out in a study of cytomegalovirus exposure and HLA in healthy donors (dated by TCRdb to the late 2010s). Context from the whole study: In an earlier analysis of approximately 640 of the donors, around 290 Gb of sequence data and 90 million to 120 million unique TCR beta sequences from about 179 million T cells were reported. The study combined high-throughput TCR immunosequencing, statistical association of individual TCRs with disease status, and machine learning to predict cytomegalovirus infection status. Every repertoire in the discovery cohort had been generated on one and the same sequencing platform. A later genetic analysis took genome-wide SNP genotypes for about three fifths of the roughly 670 donors and used that subset as a discovery cohort. Roughly 300 gigabases of sequencing data and tens of millions of unique TCR sequences were included in an early release covering 500 to 750 HLA-typed donors. Typing coverage differed by locus: A, B, C, DRB1 and DQB1 were typed in roughly 620-630 donors, DQA1 in 522, DPA1 in 600 to 610, and DPB1 in just under 480. Both class I and class II loci were covered by HLA typing, at four-digit resolution. Donor age, sex, ethnicity and CMV serostatus were compiled alongside the repertoire data. Besides the first cohort of around 700 subjects, a separate validation cohort made up of over 100 different subjects was used. Rather than drawing on any new phenotypic data, the later analysis identified candidate immune exposures from TCR beta sequences and the way those sequences occurred across donors. A later analysis re-examined previously published TCR beta repertoires from around 670 donors and added high-resolution HLA genotyping to investigate patterns of TCR occurrence. The study was designed to test whether signatures of past pathogen exposure could be identified by cataloging public T cell receptors. In an earlier analysis of a few hundred of the donors, high-throughput TCR beta sequencing was used to judge whether each TCR beta V gene segment behaved as functional or pseudogenic. The T cell repertoires of around 730 subjects were profiled by immunosequencing and related to cytomegalovirus serostatus. Of the approximately 400 genotyped donors, over 80% were placed in the genetic ancestry cluster associated with self-reported Caucasian donors. On average, around 200,000 unique TCR beta nucleotide sequences were sequenced per donor among 398 genotyped donors of the cohort, with roughly 20% of those sequences being non-productive. A handful of DR-DQ haplotypes were handled as single units for association and clustering because linkage in the cohort was strong. Broader findings and caveats from the paper: HLA typing was unavailable for some donors at each locus, so association tests used only the typed subset. V-gene and J-gene trimming of TCR beta chains was associated with a missense DCLRE1C variant in a later genetic analysis, and the association was replicated in an independent cohort. Because counts were too low, roughly 17 rarely observed V segments, including chromosome 9 orphons, were left out of the earlier analysis of 500 to 750 of the donors. Several of the top co-occurrence clusters appeared to be linked to parvovirus B19, influenza, CMV and Epstein-Barr virus, according to a later analysis. Specific HLA alleles were associated with 15,000 to 20,000 TCR beta sequences at a false discovery rate of 0.05 in a later analysis. While some public TCRs were present in many individuals, most TCR sequences turned up only very rarely across donors. In a later analysis, HLA-associated TCR beta chains were found to be more clonally expanded and to have lower generation probabilities than equally common non-associated chains. The presence/absence analyses assumed that sequencing depth was roughly uniform across donors, and that assumption may not be true. In vitro tests confirmed that a few of the cytomegalovirus-associated TCR beta chains recognize cytomegalovirus antigens. A further reported finding was that TCR beta sequences accurately predicted the HLA-A and HLA-B alleles for most subjects in the first cohort. A group of highly shared sequence variants was considered likely to be a technical artifact of the sequencing pipeline. For the cohort, immune exposure information was limited to CMV serostatus. When HLA alleles, especially DR and DQ, strongly co-occurred, TCR associations were difficult to assign to individual alleles. A later genetic analysis reported fewer N-insertions in productive TCRs among donors in an Asian-associated ancestry cluster than the approximately 670-donor mean. In an earlier analysis of approximately 590 of the donors, most TCR beta V segments were observed in productive rearrangements about 90% or about 30% of the time, broadly matching IMGT annotations. In the study, approximately 160 TCR beta chains were listed as associated with cytomegalovirus. The classifier was reported to diagnose cytomegalovirus status with high specificity and sensitivity in both the original and validation cohorts. Only TCR beta chains were sequenced in this cohort, and the absence of alpha or paired-chain data limited detectable features. In a later analysis, the rate of TCR association differed among HLA loci, with DRB1 alleles having the most associated TCRs and HLA-C alleles having the fewest. In a later analysis, most CMV-associated TCR beta chains were found to appear HLA-restricted, with HLA associations seemingly driven largely by CMV exposure. Correlated functional status among segregating V segments might reflect linkage disequilibrium, but an unknown experimental factor could not be ruled out. According to the authors, the approach could potentially be generalized to other disease states and immunological phenotypes.

The library was built by means of the immunoSEQ multiplex PCR assay. For the multiplex PCR, a mixture combining 60 forward primers for TCR Vbeta segments and 13 reverse primers for TCR Jbeta segments was used. A multiplex PCR assay on genomic DNA amplified the CDR3 region of rearranged TCR beta genes. Amplified TCR beta libraries were sequenced as 87-base-pair reads on the Illumina HiSeq System. The original pipeline was this. A later analysis counted 65 million to 90 million unique TCR beta chains across the 666 repertoires, and some 11 million of these chains were shared by at least two donors. Raw reads were error-corrected and collapsed into unique sequences with a nearest-neighbor algorithm that merged closely related sequences to remove PCR and sequencing errors. V, D and J gene segments were assigned by aligning CDR3 sequences to IMGT reference sequences. For a sequence to be retained, at least a six-nucleotide match to both a V gene segment and a J gene segment was required. A rearrangement was called productive if the CDR3 had no stop codons and remained in frame with V and J, and every other rearrangement was called non-productive. Following IMGT convention, CDR3 was defined as the stretch from the second conserved V-encoded cysteine up to the conserved J-encoded phenylalanine. Sequences without an unambiguous match to a single V gene segment were excluded from the earlier analysis of a few hundred of the donors. In an earlier analysis of some 590 of the donors, a V segment was called functional when productive rearrangements were above 56.7%, and segregating when the standard deviation between donors exceeded 5%. A statistical classification framework was developed to diagnose cytomegalovirus status using the catalog of TCR beta chain sequences. In a later analysis, TCR nucleotide sequences were compared against IMGT/GENE-DB human TR gene sequences so that V and J genes could be assigned. The TCRdist pipeline was used in a later analysis to assign CDR3 sequences and most-parsimonious VDJ recombination scenarios. A later analysis defined each TCR beta chain by its CDR3 amino acid sequence plus V-gene family, and excluded reads lacking a unique V-gene family. As a way to deal with suspected cross-contamination and a sequencing artifact, a later analysis dropped more than 500 nucleotide sequences that were highly shared and had low generation probability. For each public chain, a later analysis derived a clonal expansion index from normalized ranks of inferred template counts within each repertoire. Generation probabilities in a later analysis came from a VDJ recombination model fitted to out-of-frame rearrangements, and those results were checked against IGoR. In a later analysis, hypergeometric tests were used to score TCR-TCR, TCR-HLA and TCR-CMV co-occurrence, with a repertoire-size bias correction applied to TCR pairs. False discovery rates were estimated in a later analysis by permuting HLA or CMV assignments 20 times. A later analysis grouped co-occurring TCRs with DBSCAN, adding TCRdist sequence similarity when clustering within HLA-allele-positive subsets. For co-occurrence clustering, repertoires with fewer than 30,000 or more than 120,000 public chains were excluded, along with 4 to 6 repertoires with anomalous nucleotide sharing. Entries here come from immuneACCESS through TCRdb and include only in-frame sequences with V and J called. Some clones fail to appear in such tables; in the studies checked, an unresolved V gene covers under half of the shortfall, and the cause of the remainder is unknown. D and trimming come from the DNA, and the V and J calls and clone size come from that table. In this sample the table shows about 160,000 clones, roughly 80% of which occur a single time. The ten most abundant clones make up around 2.1% of the sample.

The cohort comprised hundreds of healthy bone marrow donors. Cohort members were all nominally healthy when sampled, although unrecorded immune exposures were likely present. The donor was CMV seronegative and was included in the group of over 300 seronegative cohort members. A peripheral blood sample was provided by each donor, and peripheral blood mononuclear cells were used for TCR beta sequencing. Genomic DNA extraction from the blood cell samples was performed with the Qiagen DNeasy Blood Extraction Kit. About this clone itself: Its antigen is unknown. Base qualities are not at hand, and no much larger clone is one base apart.

The specimen was PBMCs. The receptor was derived from a female donor in good health and CMV-seronegative.

The sequenced DNA is TGTGCCAGCAGCTTTCGCAGGGACTCCTACGAGCAGTACTTC. Its translation reads: CASSFRRDSYEQYF. The sequence links TRBV7-7 to TRBJ2-5; TRBD1 could be the D gene, as 5 bases match. The end of the DNA is better explained by TRBJ2-7, so the J call may be wrong. From the germline V gene (reference sequence), CDR1 is SSHAT and CDR2 is FNYEAQ. The CDR3, from cysteine to phenylalanine, totals 14 residues. The CDR3 DNA has 42 bases and is translated from base 1.